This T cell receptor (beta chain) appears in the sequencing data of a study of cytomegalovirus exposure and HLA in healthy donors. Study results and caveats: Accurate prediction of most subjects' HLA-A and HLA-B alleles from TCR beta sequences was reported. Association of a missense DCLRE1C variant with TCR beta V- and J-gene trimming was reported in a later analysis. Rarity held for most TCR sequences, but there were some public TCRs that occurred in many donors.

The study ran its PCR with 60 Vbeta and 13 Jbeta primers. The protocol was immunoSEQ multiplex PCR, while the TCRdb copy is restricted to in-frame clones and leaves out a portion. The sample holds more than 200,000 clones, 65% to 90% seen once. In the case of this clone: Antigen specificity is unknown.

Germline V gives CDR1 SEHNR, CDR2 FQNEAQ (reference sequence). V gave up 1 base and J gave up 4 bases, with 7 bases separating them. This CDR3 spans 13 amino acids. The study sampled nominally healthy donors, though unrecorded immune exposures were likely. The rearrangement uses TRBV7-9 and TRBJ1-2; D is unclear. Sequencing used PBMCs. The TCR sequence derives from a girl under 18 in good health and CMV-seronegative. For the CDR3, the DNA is TGTGCCAGCAGCTTAGGACTGCTCTATGGCTACACCTTC. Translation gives CASSLGLLYGYTF.